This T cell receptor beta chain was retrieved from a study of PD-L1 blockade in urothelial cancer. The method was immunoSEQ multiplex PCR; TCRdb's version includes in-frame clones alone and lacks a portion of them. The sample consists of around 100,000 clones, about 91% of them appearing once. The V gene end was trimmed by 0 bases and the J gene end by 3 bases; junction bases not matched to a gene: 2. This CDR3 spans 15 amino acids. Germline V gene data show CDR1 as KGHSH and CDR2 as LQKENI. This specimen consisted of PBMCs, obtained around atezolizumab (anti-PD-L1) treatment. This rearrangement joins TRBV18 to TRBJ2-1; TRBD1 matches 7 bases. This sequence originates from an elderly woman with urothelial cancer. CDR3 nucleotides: TGTGCCAGCTCACCACCGGCAGGGGGCTACAATGAGCAGTTCTTC. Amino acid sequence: CASSPPAGGYNEQFF.